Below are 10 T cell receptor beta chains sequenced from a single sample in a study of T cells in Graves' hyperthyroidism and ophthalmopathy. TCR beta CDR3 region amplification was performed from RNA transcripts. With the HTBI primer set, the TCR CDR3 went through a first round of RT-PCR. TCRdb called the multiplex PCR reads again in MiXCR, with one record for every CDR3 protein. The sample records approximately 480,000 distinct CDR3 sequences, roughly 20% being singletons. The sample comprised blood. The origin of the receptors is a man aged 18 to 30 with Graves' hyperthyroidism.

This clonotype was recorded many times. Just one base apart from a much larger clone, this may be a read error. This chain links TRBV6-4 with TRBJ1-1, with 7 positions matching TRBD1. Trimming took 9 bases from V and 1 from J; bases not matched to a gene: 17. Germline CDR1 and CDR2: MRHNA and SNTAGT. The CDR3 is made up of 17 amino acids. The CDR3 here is CASRAGGGKLSNTEAFF. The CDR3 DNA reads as TGTGCCAGTCGTGCTGGAGGGGGCAAACTGTCGAACACTGAAGCTTTCTTT.

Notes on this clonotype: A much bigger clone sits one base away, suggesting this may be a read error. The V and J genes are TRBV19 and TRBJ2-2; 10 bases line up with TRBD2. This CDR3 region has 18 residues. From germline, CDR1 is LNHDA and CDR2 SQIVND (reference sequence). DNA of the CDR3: TGTGCCAGTAGTATAGAGGGCACAGCGGGGGGGCCGAGCGGGGAGCTGTGTTTT. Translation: CASSIEGTAGGPSGELCF.

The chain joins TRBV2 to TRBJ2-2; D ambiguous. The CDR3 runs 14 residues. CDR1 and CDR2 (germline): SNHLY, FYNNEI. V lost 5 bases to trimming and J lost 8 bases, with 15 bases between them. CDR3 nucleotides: TGTGCCAGCAGTTCCTCGGTCCAGCAAGGGGAGCTGTTTTTT. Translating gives CASSSSVQQGELFF.

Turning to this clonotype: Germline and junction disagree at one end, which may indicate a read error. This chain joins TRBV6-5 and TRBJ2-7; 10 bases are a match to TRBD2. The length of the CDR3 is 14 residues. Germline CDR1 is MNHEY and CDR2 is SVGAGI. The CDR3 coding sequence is TGTGTCAGCAGTTCCTCTAGCGGGGGTTACGAGCAGTACTTC. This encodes CVSSSSSGGYEQYF.

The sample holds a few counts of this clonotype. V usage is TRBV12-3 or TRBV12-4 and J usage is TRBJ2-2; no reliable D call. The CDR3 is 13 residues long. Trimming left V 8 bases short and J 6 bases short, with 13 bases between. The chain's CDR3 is CASGLVGSGELFF. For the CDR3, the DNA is TGTGCCAGCGGCCTAGTGGGATCCGGGGAGCTGTTTTTT.

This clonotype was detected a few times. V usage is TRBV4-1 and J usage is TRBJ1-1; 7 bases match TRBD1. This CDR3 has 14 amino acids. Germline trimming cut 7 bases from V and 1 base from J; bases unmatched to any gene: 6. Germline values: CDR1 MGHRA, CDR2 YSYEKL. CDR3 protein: CASTFRGSNTEAFF. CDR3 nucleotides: TGCGCCAGCACCTTCAGGGGGTCGAACACTGAAGCTTTCTTT.

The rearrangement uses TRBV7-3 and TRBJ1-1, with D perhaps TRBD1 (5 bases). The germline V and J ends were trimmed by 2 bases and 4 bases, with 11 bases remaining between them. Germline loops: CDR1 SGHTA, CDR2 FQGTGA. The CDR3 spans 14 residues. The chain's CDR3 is CASSLLAGSTEAFF. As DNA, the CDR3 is TGTGCCAGCAGCTTACTTGCAGGGAGCACTGAAGCTTTCTTT. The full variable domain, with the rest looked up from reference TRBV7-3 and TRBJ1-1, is GAGVSQTPSNKVTEKGKYVELRCDPISGHTALYWYRQSLGQGPEFLIYFQGTGAADDSGLPNDRFFAVRPEGSVSTLKIQRTERGDSAVYLCASSLLAGSTEAFFGQGTRLTVV.

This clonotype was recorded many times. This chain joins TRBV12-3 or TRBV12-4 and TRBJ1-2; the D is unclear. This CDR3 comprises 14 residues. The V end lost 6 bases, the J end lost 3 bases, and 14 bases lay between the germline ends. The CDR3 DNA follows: TGTGCCAGCAGCCCTTCGCGACCCCACTATGGCTACACCTTC. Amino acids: CASSPSRPHYGYTF.

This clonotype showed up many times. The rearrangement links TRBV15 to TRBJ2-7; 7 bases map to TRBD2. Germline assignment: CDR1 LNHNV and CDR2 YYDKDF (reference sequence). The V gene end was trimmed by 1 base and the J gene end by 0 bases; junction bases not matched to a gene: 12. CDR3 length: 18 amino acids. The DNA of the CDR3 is TGTGCCACCAGCAGAGTTTGGGGTTTACGCGGGGGCTCCTACGAGCAGTACTTC. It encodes CATSRVWGLRGGSYEQYF.

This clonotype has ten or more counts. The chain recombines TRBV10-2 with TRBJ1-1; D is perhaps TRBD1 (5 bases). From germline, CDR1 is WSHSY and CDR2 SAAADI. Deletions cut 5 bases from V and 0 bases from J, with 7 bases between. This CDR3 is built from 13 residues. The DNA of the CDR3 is TGCGCCAGCAGTCGGGACCTGAACACTGAAGCTTTCTTT. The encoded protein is CASSRDLNTEAFF.